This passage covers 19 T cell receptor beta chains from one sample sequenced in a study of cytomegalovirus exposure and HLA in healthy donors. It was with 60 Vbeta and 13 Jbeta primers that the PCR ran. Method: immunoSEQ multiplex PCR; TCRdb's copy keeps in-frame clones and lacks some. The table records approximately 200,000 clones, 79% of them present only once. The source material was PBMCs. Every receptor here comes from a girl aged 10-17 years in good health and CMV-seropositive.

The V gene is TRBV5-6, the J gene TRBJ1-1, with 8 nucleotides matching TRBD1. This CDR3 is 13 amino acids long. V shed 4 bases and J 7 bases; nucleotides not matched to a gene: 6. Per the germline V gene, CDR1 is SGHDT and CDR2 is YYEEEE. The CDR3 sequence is CASSPGGRSEAFF. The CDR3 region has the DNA TGTGCCAGCAGCCCAGGGGGCAGGAGTGAAGCTTTCTTT.

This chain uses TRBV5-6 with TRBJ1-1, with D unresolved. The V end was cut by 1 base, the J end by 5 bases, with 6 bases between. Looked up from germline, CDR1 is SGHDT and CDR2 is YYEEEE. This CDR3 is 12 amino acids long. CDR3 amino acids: CASSLTDTEAFF. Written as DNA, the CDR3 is TGTGCCAGCAGCTTGACTGATACTGAAGCTTTCTTT.

Here the CDR3 DNA reads TGTGCCACCAGCAGAGATCGGTTGTATGAGCAGTTCTTC. Amino acids: CATSRDRLYEQFF. The chain uses TRBV15 and TRBJ2-1, with no clear D. V gave up 0 bases and J gave up 8 bases, with 8 bases separating them. The CDR3 extends over 13 amino acids. CDR1 is LNHNV, CDR2 YYDKDF, per germline (reference sequence).

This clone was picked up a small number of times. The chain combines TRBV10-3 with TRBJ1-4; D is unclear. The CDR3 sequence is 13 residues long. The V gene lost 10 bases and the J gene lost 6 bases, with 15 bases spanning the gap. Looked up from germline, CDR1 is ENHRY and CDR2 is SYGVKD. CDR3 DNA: TGTGCCACCGAACAGCCGGGAGATGAAAAACTGTTTTTT. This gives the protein CATEQPGDEKLFF.

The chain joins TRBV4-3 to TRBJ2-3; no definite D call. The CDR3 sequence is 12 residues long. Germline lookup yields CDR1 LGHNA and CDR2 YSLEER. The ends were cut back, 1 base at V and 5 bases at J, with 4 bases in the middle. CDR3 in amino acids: CASSQVRDTQYF. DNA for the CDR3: TGCGCCAGCAGCCAAGTCAGAGATACGCAGTATTTT.

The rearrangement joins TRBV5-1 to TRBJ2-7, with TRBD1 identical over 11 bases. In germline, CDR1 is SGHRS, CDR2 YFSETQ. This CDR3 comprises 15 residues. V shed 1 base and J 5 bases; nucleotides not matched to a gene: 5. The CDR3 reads CASSLRTGGEDEQYF. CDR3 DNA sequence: TGCGCCAGCAGCTTGCGGACAGGGGGCGAGGACGAGCAGTACTTC.

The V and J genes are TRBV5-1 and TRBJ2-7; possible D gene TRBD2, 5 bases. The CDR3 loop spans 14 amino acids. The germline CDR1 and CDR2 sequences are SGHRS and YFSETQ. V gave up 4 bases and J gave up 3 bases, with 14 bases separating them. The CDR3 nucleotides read TGCGCCAGCAGCCTAGCCGGGTGGGACTACGAGCAGTACTTC. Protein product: CASSLAGWDYEQYF.

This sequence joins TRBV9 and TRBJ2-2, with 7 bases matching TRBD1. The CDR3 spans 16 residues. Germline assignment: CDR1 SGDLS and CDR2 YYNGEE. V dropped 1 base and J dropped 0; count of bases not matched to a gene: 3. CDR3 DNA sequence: TGTGCCAGCAGCGTATTAGGGACAGCGAACACCGGGGAGCTGTTTTTT. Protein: CASSVLGTANTGELFF. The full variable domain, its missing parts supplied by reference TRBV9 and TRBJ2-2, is DSGVTQTPKHLITATGQRVTLRCSPRSGDLSVYWYQQSLDQGLQFLIQYYNGEERAKGNILERFSAQQFPDLHSELNLSSLELGDSALYFCASSVLGTANTGELFFGEGSRLTVL.

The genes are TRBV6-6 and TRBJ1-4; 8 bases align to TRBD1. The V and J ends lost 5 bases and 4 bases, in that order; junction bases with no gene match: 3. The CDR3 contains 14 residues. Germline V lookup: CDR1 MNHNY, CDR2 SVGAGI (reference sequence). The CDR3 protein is CASSLDRDNEKLFF. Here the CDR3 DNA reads TGTGCCAGCAGTCTGGACAGGGATAATGAAAAACTGTTTTTT.

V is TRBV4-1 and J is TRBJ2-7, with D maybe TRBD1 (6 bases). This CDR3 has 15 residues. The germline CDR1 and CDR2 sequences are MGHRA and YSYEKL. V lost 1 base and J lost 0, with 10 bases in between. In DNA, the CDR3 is TGCGCCAGCAGCCAAGGACAGGCCAGCTCCTACGAGCAGTACTTC. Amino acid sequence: CASSQGQASSYEQYF.

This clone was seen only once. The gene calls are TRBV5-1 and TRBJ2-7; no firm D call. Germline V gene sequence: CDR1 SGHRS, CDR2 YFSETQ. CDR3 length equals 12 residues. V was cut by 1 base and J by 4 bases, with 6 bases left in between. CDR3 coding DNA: TGCGCCAGCAGCTTGAATCCATACGAGCAGTACTTC. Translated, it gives CASSLNPYEQYF.

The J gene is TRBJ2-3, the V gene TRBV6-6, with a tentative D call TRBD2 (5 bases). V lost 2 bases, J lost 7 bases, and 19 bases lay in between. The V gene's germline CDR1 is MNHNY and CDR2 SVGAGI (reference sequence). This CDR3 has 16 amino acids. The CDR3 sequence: CASSYGVSAGSNTQYF. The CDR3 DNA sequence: TGTGCCAGCAGTTACGGGGTTTCGGCGGGTTCGAATACGCAGTATTTT.

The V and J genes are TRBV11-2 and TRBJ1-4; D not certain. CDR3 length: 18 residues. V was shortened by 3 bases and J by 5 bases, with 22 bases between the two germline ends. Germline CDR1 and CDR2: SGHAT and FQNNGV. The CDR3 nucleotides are TGTGCCAGCAGCTTCGTTAAACTCGGACGAGGGCCAAATGAAAAACTGTTTTTT. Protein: CASSFVKLGRGPNEKLFF. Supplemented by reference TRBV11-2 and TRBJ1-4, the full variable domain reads EAGVAQSPRYKIIEKRQSVAFWCNPISGHATLYWYQQILGQGPKLLIQFQNNGVVDDSQLPKDRFSAERLKGVDSTLKIQPAKLEDSAVYLCASSFVKLGRGPNEKLFFGSGTQLSVL.

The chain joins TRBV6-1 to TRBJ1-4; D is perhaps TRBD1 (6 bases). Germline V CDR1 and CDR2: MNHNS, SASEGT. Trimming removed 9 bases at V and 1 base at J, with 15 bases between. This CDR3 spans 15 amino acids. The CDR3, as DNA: TGTGCCAGTAGGGGGGGGCCGGGAACTAATGAAAAACTGTTTTTT. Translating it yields CASRGGPGTNEKLFF.

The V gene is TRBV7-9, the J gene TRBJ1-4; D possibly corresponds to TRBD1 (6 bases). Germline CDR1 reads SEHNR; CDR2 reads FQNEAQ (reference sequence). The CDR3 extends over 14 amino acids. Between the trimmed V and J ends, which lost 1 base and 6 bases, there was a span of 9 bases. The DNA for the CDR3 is TGTGCCAGCAGCTTAGGGACAGCCGATGAAAAACTGTTTTTT. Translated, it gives CASSLGTADEKLFF.

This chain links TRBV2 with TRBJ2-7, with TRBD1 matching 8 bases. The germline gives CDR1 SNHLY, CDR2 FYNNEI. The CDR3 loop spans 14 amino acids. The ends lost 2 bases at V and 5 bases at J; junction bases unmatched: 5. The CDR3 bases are TGTGCCAGCAGTGAACAAGGGACAGGTAACGAGCAGTACTTC. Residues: CASSEQGTGNEQYF.

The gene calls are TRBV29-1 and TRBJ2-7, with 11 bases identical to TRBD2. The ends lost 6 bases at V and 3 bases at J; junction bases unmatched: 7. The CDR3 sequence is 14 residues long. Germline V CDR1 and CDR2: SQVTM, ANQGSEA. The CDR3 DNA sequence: TGCAGCGTCCAACTGACTAGCGGGATCTACGAGCAGTACTTC. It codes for CSVQLTSGIYEQYF.

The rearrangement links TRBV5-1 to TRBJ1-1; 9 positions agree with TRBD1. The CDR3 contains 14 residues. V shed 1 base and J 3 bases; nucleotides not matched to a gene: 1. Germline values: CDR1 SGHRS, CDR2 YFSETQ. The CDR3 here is CASSLTGGDTEAFF. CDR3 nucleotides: TGCGCCAGCAGCTTGACAGGGGGCGACACTGAAGCTTTCTTT.

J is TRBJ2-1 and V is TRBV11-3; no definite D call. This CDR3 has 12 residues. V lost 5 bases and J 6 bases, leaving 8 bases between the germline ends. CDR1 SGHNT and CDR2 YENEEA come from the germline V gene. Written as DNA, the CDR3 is TGTGCCAGCAGCCACGCTAGCAATGAGCAGTTCTTC. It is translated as CASSHASNEQFF.